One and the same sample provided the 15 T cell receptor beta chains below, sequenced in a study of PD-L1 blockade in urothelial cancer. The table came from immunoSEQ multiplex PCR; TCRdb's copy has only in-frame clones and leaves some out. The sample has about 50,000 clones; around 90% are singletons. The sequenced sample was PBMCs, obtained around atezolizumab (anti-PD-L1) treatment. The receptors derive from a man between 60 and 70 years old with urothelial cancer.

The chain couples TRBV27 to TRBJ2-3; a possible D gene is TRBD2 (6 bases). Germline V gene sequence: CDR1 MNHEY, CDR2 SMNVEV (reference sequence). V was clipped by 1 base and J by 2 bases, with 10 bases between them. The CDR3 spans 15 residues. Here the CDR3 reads CASSLWGGVTDTQYF. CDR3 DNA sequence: TGTGCCAGCAGTTTATGGGGCGGGGTCACAGATACGCAGTATTTT.

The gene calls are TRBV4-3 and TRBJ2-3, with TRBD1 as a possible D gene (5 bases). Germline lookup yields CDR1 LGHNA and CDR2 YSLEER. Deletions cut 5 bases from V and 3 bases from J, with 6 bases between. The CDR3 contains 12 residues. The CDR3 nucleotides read TGCGCCAGCAGCAAGGGGACAGATACGCAGTATTTT. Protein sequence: CASSKGTDTQYF.

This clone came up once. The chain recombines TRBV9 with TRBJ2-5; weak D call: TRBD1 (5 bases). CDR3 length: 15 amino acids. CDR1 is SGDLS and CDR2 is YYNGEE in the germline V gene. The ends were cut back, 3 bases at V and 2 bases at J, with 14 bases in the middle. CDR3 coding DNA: TGTGCCAGCAGCGCCCAGGGTGGGCATCAAGAGACCCAGTACTTC. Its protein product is CASSAQGGHQETQYF.

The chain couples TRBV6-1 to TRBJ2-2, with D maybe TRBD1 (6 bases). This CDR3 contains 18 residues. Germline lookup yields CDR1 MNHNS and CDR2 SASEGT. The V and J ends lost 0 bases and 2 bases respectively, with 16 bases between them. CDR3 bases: TGTGCCAGCAGTGAAGCCCGTGGAACAGGGCCTAACACCGGGGAGCTGTTTTTT. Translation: CASSEARGTGPNTGELFF.

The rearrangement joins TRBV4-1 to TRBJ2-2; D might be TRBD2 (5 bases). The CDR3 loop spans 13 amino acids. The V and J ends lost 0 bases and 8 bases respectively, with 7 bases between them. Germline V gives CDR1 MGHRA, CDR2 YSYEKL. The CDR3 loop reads CASSQEVAGELFF. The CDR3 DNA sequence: TGCGCCAGCAGCCAAGAGGTAGCGGGGGAGCTGTTTTTT.

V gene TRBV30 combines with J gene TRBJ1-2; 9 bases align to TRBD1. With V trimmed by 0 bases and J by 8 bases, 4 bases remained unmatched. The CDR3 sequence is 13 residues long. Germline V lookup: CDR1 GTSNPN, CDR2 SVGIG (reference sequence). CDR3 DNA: TGTGCCTGGAGTGTGGGACAGGGTGGCGGCTACACCTTC. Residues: CAWSVGQGGGYTF. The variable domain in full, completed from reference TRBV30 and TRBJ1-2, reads SQTIHQWPATLVQPVGSPLSLECTVEGTSNPNLYWYRQAAGRGLQLLFYSVGIGQISSEVPQNLSASRPQDRQFILSSKKLLLSDSGFYLCAWSVGQGGGYTFGSGTRLTVV.

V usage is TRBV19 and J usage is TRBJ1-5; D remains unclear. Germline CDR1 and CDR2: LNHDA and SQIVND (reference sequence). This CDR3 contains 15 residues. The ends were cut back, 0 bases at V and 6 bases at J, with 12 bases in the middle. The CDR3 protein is CASSIDPGSAQPQHF. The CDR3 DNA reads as TGTGCCAGTAGTATAGATCCCGGGTCGGCTCAGCCCCAGCATTTT.

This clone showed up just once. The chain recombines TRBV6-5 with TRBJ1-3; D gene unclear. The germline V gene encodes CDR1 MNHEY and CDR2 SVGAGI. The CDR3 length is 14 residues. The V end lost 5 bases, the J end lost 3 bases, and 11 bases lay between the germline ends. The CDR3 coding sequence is TGTGCCAGCAGTCCGTTGAGTAATGGAAACACCATATATTTT. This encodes CASSPLSNGNTIYF.

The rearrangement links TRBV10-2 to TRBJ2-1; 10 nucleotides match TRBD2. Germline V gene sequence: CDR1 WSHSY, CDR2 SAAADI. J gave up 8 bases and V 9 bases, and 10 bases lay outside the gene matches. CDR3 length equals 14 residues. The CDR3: CARYLLAGWHEQFF. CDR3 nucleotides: TGCGCCAGGTATTTACTAGCGGGGTGGCATGAGCAGTTCTTC.

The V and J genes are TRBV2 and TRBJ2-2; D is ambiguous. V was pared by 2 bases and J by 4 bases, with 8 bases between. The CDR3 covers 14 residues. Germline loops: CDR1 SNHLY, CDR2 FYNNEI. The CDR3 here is CASSERVVTGELFF. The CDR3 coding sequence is TGTGCCAGCAGTGAACGGGTTGTCACCGGGGAGCTGTTTTTT.

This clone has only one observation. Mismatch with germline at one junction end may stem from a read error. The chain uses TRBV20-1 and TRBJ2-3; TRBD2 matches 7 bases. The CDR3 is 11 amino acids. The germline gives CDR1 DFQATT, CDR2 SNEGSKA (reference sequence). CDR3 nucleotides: TGTGGGGGGGGTAGGGCAGATACGCAGTATTTT. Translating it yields CGGGRADTQYF.

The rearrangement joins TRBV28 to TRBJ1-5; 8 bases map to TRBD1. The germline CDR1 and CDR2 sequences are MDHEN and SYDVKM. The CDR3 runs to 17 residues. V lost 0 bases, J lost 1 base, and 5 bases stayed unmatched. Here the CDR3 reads CASSLWQGAGSNQPQHF. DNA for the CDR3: TGTGCCAGCAGTTTATGGCAGGGGGCTGGGAGCAATCAGCCCCAGCATTTT.

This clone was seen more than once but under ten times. CDR3 sequence: CASTPLGQGNTEAFF. CDR3 DNA: TGTGCCAGCACCCCACTGGGGCAGGGGAACACTGAAGCTTTCTTT. The chain combines TRBV9 with TRBJ1-1, with D perhaps TRBD1 (5 bases). The CDR3 contains 15 residues. Per germline, CDR1 SGDLS and CDR2 YYNGEE. Trimming pared 6 bases from V and 1 base from J, leaving 16 bases between. Full variable domain (missing parts from reference TRBV9 and TRBJ1-1): DSGVTQTPKHLITATGQRVTLRCSPRSGDLSVYWYQQSLDQGLQFLIQYYNGEERAKGNILERFSAQQFPDLHSELNLSSLELGDSALYFCASTPLGQGNTEAFFGQGTRLTVV.

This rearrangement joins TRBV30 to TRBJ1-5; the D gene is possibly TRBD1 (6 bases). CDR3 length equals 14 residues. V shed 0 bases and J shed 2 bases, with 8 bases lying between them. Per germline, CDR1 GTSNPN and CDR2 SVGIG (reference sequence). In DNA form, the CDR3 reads TGTGCCTGGAGTGTAGGGGGAGGCAATCAGCCCCAGCATTTT. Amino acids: CAWSVGGGNQPQHF.

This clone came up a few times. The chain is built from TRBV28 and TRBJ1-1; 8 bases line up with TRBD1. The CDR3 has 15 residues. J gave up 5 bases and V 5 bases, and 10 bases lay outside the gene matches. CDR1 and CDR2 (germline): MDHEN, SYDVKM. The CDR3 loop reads CASSPRGQGRTEAFF. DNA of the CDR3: TGTGCCAGCAGTCCTCGAGGACAGGGTCGAACTGAAGCTTTCTTT.